These 18 T cell receptor beta chains share one sample of origin, sequenced in a study of CD8+ T cells in alopecia areata. Patients with alopecia areata provided lesional scalp punch biopsies as well as peripheral blood. RNA extraction was followed by reverse transcription into cDNA, which acted as the sequencing template. Generated by immunoSEQ multiplex PCR, the TCRdb table keeps only in-frame clones and is missing some. The sample shows over 15,000 clones, about 70% of them seen only once. Sequenced material: skin, taken at week 0. The receptors come from a human donor with alopecia areata.

This clone was detected only a few times. This chain connects TRBV11-3 to TRBJ2-1, with 10 bases identical to TRBD2. The CDR3 covers 16 residues. V lost 4 bases to trimming and J lost 6 bases; unmatched junction nucleotides: 9. Germline-derived CDR1 and CDR2 are SGHNT and YENEEA. CDR3: CASSSLAGANLNEQFF. CDR3 sequence (DNA): TGTGCCAGCAGCTCCCTAGCGGGGGCAAACCTCAATGAGCAGTTCTTC.

The chain links TRBV7-2 to TRBJ2-1; 8 bases are shared with TRBD2. After removal of 10 bases from V and 0 bases from J, the junction contained 8 bases not matched to a gene. In germline, CDR1 is SGHTA, CDR2 FQGNSA. This CDR3 region has 15 residues. CDR3 sequence: CATDPGGRSYNEQFF. DNA of the CDR3: TGTGCCACCGATCCGGGGGGGCGCTCCTACAATGAGCAGTTCTTC.

This clone was found a few times. The J gene is TRBJ1-5, the V gene TRBV7-2, with a weak D call TRBD1 (5 bases). The CDR3 is made up of 14 amino acids. Germline loops: CDR1 SGHTA, CDR2 FQGNSA. V lost 2 bases and J lost 8, with 13 bases in between. DNA for the CDR3: TGTGCCAGCAGCTTAATCCCGGGGCGAGAGCCCCAGCATTTT. This gives the protein CASSLIPGREPQHF.

This clone was seen only once. V is TRBV2 and J is TRBJ2-5; perhaps TRBD1 as D (6 bases). The J call may be mistaken, given a closer DNA end match to TRBJ2-7. The CDR3 has 13 residues. Germline CDR1 reads SNHLY; CDR2 reads FYNNEI. CDR3 in amino acids: CASLGTSSYEQYF. For the CDR3, the DNA is TGTGCCAGCCTCGGGACAAGCTCCTACGAGCAGTACTTC.

This clone is a singleton in its sample. The rearrangement joins TRBV15 to TRBJ1-3, with no clear D. Trimming removed 0 bases at V and 2 bases at J, with 8 bases between. Germline loops: CDR1 LNHNV, CDR2 YYDKDF (reference sequence). This CDR3 spans 15 amino acids. The CDR3 sequence is CATSRDPGAGNTIYF. CDR3 in DNA: TGTGCCACCAGCAGAGATCCTGGGGCTGGAAACACCATATATTTT.

The chain recombines TRBV29-1 with TRBJ2-3; 8 bases line up with TRBD2. This CDR3 spans 13 amino acids. Per the germline V gene, CDR1 is SQVTM and CDR2 is ANQGSEA. V trimming: 8 bases; J trimming: 6 bases; junction bases outside the gene matches: 10. The chain's CDR3 is CSQSGGAIDTQYF. The DNA for the CDR3 is TGCAGCCAGTCCGGGGGGGCCATCGATACGCAGTATTTT.

The chain is built from TRBV7-3 and TRBJ2-1; TRBD1 might be the D (6 bases). The V end was cut by 5 bases, the J end by 2 bases, with 7 bases between. The V gene's germline CDR1 is SGHTA and CDR2 FQGTGA. The CDR3 totals 13 residues. CDR3 in amino acids: CASSRDTYNEQFF. For the CDR3, the DNA is TGTGCCAGCAGCCGGGACACCTACAATGAGCAGTTCTTC.

V and J are TRBV2 and TRBJ1-3; D gene ambiguous. The CDR3 runs to 13 residues. The V end was cut by 1 base, the J end by 4 bases, with 5 bases between. In germline, CDR1 is SNHLY, CDR2 FYNNEI. The CDR3 is CASSEVGGNTIYF. DNA for the CDR3: TGTGCCAGCAGTGAAGTGGGGGGAAACACCATATATTTT.

Points on this clone: Other nucleotide sequences in the sample specify the same CDR3. The J gene is TRBJ1-2, the V gene TRBV29-1; 8 bases agree with TRBD1. This CDR3 comprises 12 residues. Germline CDR1 reads SQVTM; CDR2 reads ANQGSEA. V gave up 4 bases and J gave up 6 bases; unmatched junction bases: 4. The DNA for the CDR3 is TGCAGCGTTGGGCAGGGGGCGGATGGCTACACCTTC. Translating it yields CSVGQGADGYTF.

CDR3 nucleotides: TGTGCCAGCAGCCTAGACAGCTACTACGAGCAGTACTTC. As protein: CASSLDSYYEQYF. The V call is TRBV5-6, the J call TRBJ2-7, with D perhaps TRBD1 (5 bases). Trimming left V 4 bases short and J 3 bases short, with 11 bases between. Germline V CDR1 and CDR2: SGHDT, YYEEEE. This CDR3 is 13 amino acids long. The full variable domain, its missing parts supplied by reference TRBV5-6 and TRBJ2-7, is DAGVTQSPTHLIKTRGQQVTLRCSPKSGHDTVSWYQQALGQGPQFIFQYYEEEERQRGNFPDRFSGHQFPNYSSELNVNALLLGDSALYLCASSLDSYYEQYFGPGTRLTVT.

The chain is built from TRBV5-1 and TRBJ1-5; maybe TRBD1 (5 bases). The CDR3 has 15 amino acids. The germline CDR1 and CDR2 sequences are SGHRS and YFSETQ. The V gene lost 3 bases and the J gene lost 2 bases, with 12 bases spanning the gap. The CDR3 DNA is TGCGCCAGCAGCTCCGGGACCGAGGGCAATCAGCCCCAGCATTTT. This gives the protein CASSSGTEGNQPQHF.

This clone was seen only once. The chain is built from TRBV7-9 and TRBJ2-3, with TRBD1 matching over 9 bases. The CDR3 totals 16 residues. Unmatched junction bases numbered 5, after V lost 2 bases and J lost 2 bases. The germline V gene encodes CDR1 SEHNR and CDR2 FQNEAQ (reference sequence). The CDR3 region is CASSLHRGPSTDTQYF. The CDR3 DNA sequence: TGTGCCAGCAGCTTACACAGGGGGCCGTCCACAGATACGCAGTATTTT.

The chain recombines TRBV6-1 with TRBJ1-6, with D perhaps matching TRBD1 (5 bases). This CDR3 has 13 amino acids. Germline CDR1 MNHNS, CDR2 SASEGT. Trimming stripped 11 bases from V and 0 bases from J, with 8 bases between. CDR3 nucleotide sequence: TGTGCCGGGGGGAGCTCCTATAATTCACCCCTCCACTTT. The encoded protein is CAGGSSYNSPLHF.

V and J are TRBV5-1 and TRBJ2-7; D perhaps matches TRBD1 (6 bases). The V end was cut by 4 bases, the J end by 6 bases, with 20 bases between. The CDR3 consists of 15 residues. In germline, CDR1 is SGHRS, CDR2 YFSETQ. CDR3 sequence reads: CASSPTGHGESEQYF. As DNA, the CDR3 is TGCGCCAGCAGCCCTACGGGACATGGGGAGAGCGAGCAGTACTTC.

The sample holds a few counts of this clone. The chain carries TRBV4-2 and TRBJ2-1, with D perhaps matching TRBD2 (5 bases). V lost 3 bases and J lost 7, with 16 bases in between. Germline-derived CDR1 and CDR2 are LGHNA and YNFKEQ. The CDR3 runs 15 residues. The CDR3: CASSQTISTGNEQFF. For the CDR3, the DNA is TGTGCCAGCAGCCAGACAATCTCGACGGGGAATGAGCAGTTCTTC.

The J gene is TRBJ2-3, the V gene TRBV6-6, with D unresolved. The germline V and J ends were trimmed by 6 bases and 0 bases, with 10 bases remaining between them. Germline CDR1 reads MNHNY; CDR2 reads SVGAGI (reference sequence). The CDR3 is 14 residues long. This CDR3 is CASRVKTSTDTQYF. As DNA, the CDR3 is TGTGCCAGCAGGGTGAAAACTAGCACAGATACGCAGTATTTT.

The chain uses TRBV15 and TRBJ1-1, with 9 positions matching TRBD1. Germline V gene lookup returns CDR1 LNHNV and CDR2 YYDKDF (reference sequence). The CDR3 extends over 16 amino acids. V was clipped by 2 bases and J by 5 bases; unmatched bases: 9. CDR3 loop: CATSRPSGTGNTEAFF. DNA of the CDR3: TGTGCCACCAGCAGACCTTCCGGGACAGGGAATACTGAAGCTTTCTTT.

As for this clone: One end of the junction does not line up with germline, which may come from a read error. The genes are TRBV20-1 and TRBJ1-1, with a tentative D call TRBD1 (5 bases). The CDR3 has 10 residues. CDR1 and CDR2 (germline): DFQATT, SNEGSKA (reference sequence). The CDR3 is CSAGGTGPHF. Here the CDR3 DNA reads TGCAGTGCTGGGGGAACGGGGCCTCACTTT.